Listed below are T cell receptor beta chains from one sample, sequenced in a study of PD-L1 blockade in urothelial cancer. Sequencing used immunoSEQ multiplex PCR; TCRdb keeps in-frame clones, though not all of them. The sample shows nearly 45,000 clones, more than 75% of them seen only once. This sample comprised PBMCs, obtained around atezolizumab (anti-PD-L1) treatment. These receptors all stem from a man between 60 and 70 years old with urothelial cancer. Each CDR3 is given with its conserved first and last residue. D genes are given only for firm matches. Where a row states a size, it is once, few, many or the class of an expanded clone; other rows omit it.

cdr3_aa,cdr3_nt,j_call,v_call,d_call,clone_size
CASSTTGGNLHGYTF,TGTGCCAGCAGTACCACAGGGGGCAATCTTCATGGCTACACCTTC,TRBJ1-2,TRBV6-5,TRBD1,-
CASSLEGAGQPQHF,TGTGCCAGCAGCTTGGAGGGGGCTGGTCAGCCCCAGCATTTT,TRBJ1-5,TRBV5-8,TRBD1,many
CASSSPRLGSYGYTF,TGTGCCAGCAGCTCCCCCCGACTCGGGAGCTATGGCTACACCTTC,TRBJ1-2,TRBV7-9,-,once
CASSLGGASTDTQYF,TGTGCCAGCAGTTTAGGAGGAGCTAGCACAGATACGCAGTATTTT,TRBJ2-3,TRBV28,-,-
CASSLIGQGTDTQYF,TGCGCCAGCAGCTTGATTGGACAGGGCACAGATACGCAGTATTTT,TRBJ2-3,TRBV5-1,TRBD1,-
CATSGQARGGALDTQYF,TGTGCCACCAGCGGGCAGGCGCGCGGGGGGGCCTTGGATACGCAGTATTTT,TRBJ2-3,TRBV27,TRBD2,-
CASSLDRGSYEQYF,TGTGCCAGCAGCTTGGACAGGGGCTCCTACGAGCAGTACTTC,TRBJ2-7,TRBV7-6,TRBD1,-
CASKEGGFLSSGNTIYF,TGTGCCAGCAAAGAAGGGGGATTCCTAAGCTCTGGAAACACCATATATTTT,TRBJ1-3,TRBV28,-,-
CASSKQGAAGYTF,TGCGCCAGCAGCAAGCAGGGGGCGGCTGGCTACACCTTC,TRBJ1-2,TRBV5-1,TRBD1,-
CASSLGQFTDTQYF,TGTGCCAGCAGCTTAGGGCAGTTCACAGATACGCAGTATTTT,TRBJ2-3,TRBV7-8,-,-
CASSLIRGDPSSNEQFF,TGTGCCAGCAGCTTAATACGGGGGGATCCCTCCTCCAATGAGCAGTTCTTC,TRBJ2-1,TRBV7-9,TRBD2,-
CASSRGQTTGELFF,TGTGCCAGCAGTAGGGGACAGACCACCGGGGAGCTGTTTTTT,TRBJ2-2,TRBV7-9,TRBD1,once
CASSPGTGAYGYTF,TGTGCCAGCAGTCCCGGGACAGGGGCCTATGGCTACACCTTC,TRBJ1-2,TRBV2,TRBD1,-
CASSLDIAGGLEDEQFF,TGTGCCAGCAGCTTAGATATAGCGGGGGGGCTTGAGGATGAGCAGTTCTTC,TRBJ2-1,TRBV11-3,TRBD2,medium-sized
CASSPITGIEAFF,TGTGCCAGCTCACCAATAACAGGGATTGAAGCTTTCTTT,TRBJ1-1,TRBV18,-,-
CASSLPPGQDSNQPQHF,TGTGCCAGCAGTTTACCGCCGGGACAGGATAGCAATCAGCCCCAGCATTTT,TRBJ1-5,TRBV28,TRBD1,-
CASSQEWGLAEPYEQYF,TGTGCCAGCAGCCAAGAATGGGGCCTAGCGGAACCCTACGAGCAGTACTTC,TRBJ2-7,TRBV14,TRBD2,few
CASSWGQGSGELFF,TGTGCCAGCAGCTGGGGACAGGGATCCGGGGAGCTGTTTTTT,TRBJ2-2,TRBV11-2,TRBD1,-
CAWSVGVIAKNIQYF,TGTGCCTGGAGTGTAGGGGTTATAGCCAAAAACATTCAGTACTTC,TRBJ2-4,TRBV30,-,-
CASSRQGAQETQYF,TGTGCCAGCAGTCGACAGGGGGCTCAAGAGACCCAGTACTTC,TRBJ2-5,TRBV6-5,TRBD1,-
CAIRYESGYTF,TGTGCCATCAGGTATGAGAGTGGCTACACCTTC,TRBJ1-2,TRBV10-3,-,-
CASFGGASYEQYF,TGTGCCAGCTTCGGGGGGGCCTCCTACGAGCAGTACTTC,TRBJ2-7,TRBV28,TRBD2,-
CASSLNRGPADTQYF,TGTGCCAGCAGCTTAAACAGGGGCCCTGCAGATACGCAGTATTTT,TRBJ2-3,TRBV7-6,TRBD1,-
CASGLTVDTEAFF,TGTGCCAGCGGACTGACGGTGGACACTGAAGCTTTCTTT,TRBJ1-1,TRBV7-9,-,-
CASSPSGGAKLFF,TGTGCCAGCAGCCCTTCCGGGGGGGCAAAACTGTTTTTT,TRBJ1-4,TRBV7-2,-,-
CAATGGPSRVTGELFF,TGTGCCGCGACAGGGGGCCCTTCTAGGGTGACCGGGGAGCTGTTTTTT,TRBJ2-2,TRBV28,TRBD1,few
CASSPSDRASSGANVLTF,TGTGCCAGCAGCCCTTCGGACAGGGCATCGTCTGGGGCCAACGTCCTGACTTTC,TRBJ2-6,TRBV5-6,TRBD1,-
CASRGAAQETQYF,TGCGCCAGCAGGGGGGCGGCCCAAGAGACCCAGTACTTC,TRBJ2-5,TRBV5-1,-,-
CASSLAWGQGNTEAFF,TGTGCCAGCAGCTTAGCATGGGGGCAAGGGAACACTGAAGCTTTCTTT,TRBJ1-1,TRBV7-2,-,-
CASRQQGDNSPLHF,TGTGCCAGTAGGCAACAGGGAGATAATTCACCCCTCCACTTT,TRBJ1-6,TRBV19,-,-
CASSHRGTNLGGYTF,TGTGCCAGTAGCCATAGAGGGACTAACTTGGGTGGCTACACCTTC,TRBJ1-2,TRBV19,-,-
CASSVRDSYSSPLHF,TGTGCCAGCAGCGTCCGGGACAGTTACAGTTCACCCCTCCACTTT,TRBJ1-6,TRBV5-4,TRBD1,-
CASSPLEGVGSPLHF,TGTGCCAGCAGCCCACTAGAGGGGGTTGGGTCACCCCTCCACTTT,TRBJ1-6,TRBV6-1,-,few
CASSQIWEGGDKKLFF,TGCGCCAGCAGCCAAATCTGGGAAGGGGGTGACAAAAAACTGTTTTTT,TRBJ1-4,TRBV4-3,-,-
CASSPGLAGDYEQYF,TGTGCTAGCAGCCCCGGACTAGCGGGGGACTACGAGCAGTACTTC,TRBJ2-7,TRBV7-7,TRBD2,-
CASSLGQGVGTQYF,TGTGCCAGCAGCCTGGGACAGGGGGTCGGGACCCAGTACTTC,TRBJ2-5,TRBV7-9,TRBD1,-
CASREGGYGYTF,TGTGCCAGCAGGGAGGGTGGCTATGGCTACACCTTC,TRBJ1-2,TRBV7-9,-,-
CASSREGVGLTEAFF,TGTGCCAGCAGCCGGGAGGGGGTGGGTCTGACTGAAGCTTTCTTT,TRBJ1-1,TRBV5-4,-,-
CASSLANLGPGRSYGYTF,TGTGCCAGCAGCTTGGCTAATCTGGGTCCAGGGCGAAGCTATGGCTACACCTTC,TRBJ1-2,TRBV5-4,-,-
CASSSPHPGTRITDTQYF,TGTGCCAGCAGCTCACCACATCCGGGGACACGTATAACAGATACGCAGTATTTT,TRBJ2-3,TRBV5-6,-,once
CASSLQGGVETQYF,TGTGCCAGCAGCCTACAGGGGGGTGTCGAGACCCAGTACTTC,TRBJ2-5,TRBV28,TRBD1,-
CASSHSQGARHSNQPQHF,TGTGCCAGTAGTCACTCTCAGGGGGCGCGCCATAGCAATCAGCCCCAGCATTTT,TRBJ1-5,TRBV19,TRBD1,-
CASSWDSANYGYTF,TGTGCCAGCAGCTGGGACAGCGCTAACTATGGCTACACCTTC,TRBJ1-2,TRBV5-6,TRBD1,once
CASSLRDSINEKLFF,TGTGCCAGCAGCTTGCGGGACAGCATTAATGAAAAACTGTTTTTT,TRBJ1-4,TRBV5-6,TRBD1,-
CASSSQGRGGGGFF,TGTGCCAGCAGCTCCCAGGGGCGCGGAGGAGGAGGGTTCTTC,TRBJ2-1,TRBV6-1,-,once
CASRMTGGDQPQHF,TGTGCCAGCAGGATGACAGGGGGCGATCAGCCCCAGCATTTT,TRBJ1-5,TRBV6-5,TRBD1,few
CASSSHLPKNTEAFF,TGTGCCAGCAGCTCCCACCTACCGAAGAACACTGAAGCTTTCTTT,TRBJ1-1,TRBV5-5,-,-
CASAVWGRKGDTQYF,TGTGCCAGCGCGGTCTGGGGCAGGAAGGGGGATACGCAGTATTTT,TRBJ2-3,TRBV2,-,-
CASSFQGGGRETQYF,TGTGCCAGCAGCTTTCAAGGGGGGGGCCGAGAGACCCAGTACTTC,TRBJ2-5,TRBV7-2,-,few
CASSPTDGKQGEQYF,TGTGCCAGCTCACCAACGGACGGGAAACAGGGCGAGCAGTACTTC,TRBJ2-7,TRBV18,-,few
CASSYLSGDTEAFF,TGTGCCAGCAGTTACCTATCGGGGGACACTGAAGCTTTCTTT,TRBJ1-1,TRBV6-6,-,few